This entry lists 10 T cell receptor beta chains sequenced from one sample in a study of T cell clonality in common variable immunodeficiency (dated by TCRdb to the mid-2010s). The library relied on the immunoSEQ multiplex PCR assay. In TCRdb, the immuneACCESS table is reduced to in-frame sequences with V and J assigned. These tables do not hold every clone; where another copy was compared, an unresolved V gene accounts for under half, and the others remain unexplained. This sample was tabulated with approximately 52,000 clones, among which there are no singletons. Approximately 3% of the sample is in the top ten clones. The material sequenced was peripheral blood mononuclear cells. The receptor source for this set is a person aged 18-70 years in good health.

This clone has just a few counts. The CDR3 end is not reached by the read, which stops 3 residues before it; the germline J gene fills it in. This chain joins TRBV2 and TRBJ1-3; TRBD1 might be the D (5 bases). Trimming cost V 4 bases and J 8 bases, with 9 bases left between them. The CDR3 totals 12 residues. Germline loops: CDR1 SNHLY, CDR2 FYNNEI. CDR3 sequence: CASSAWGDTIYF. CDR3 DNA, as far as it was read: TGTGCCAGCAGTGCGTGGGGGGACACC.

This clone occurred many times. The read halts 3 residues ahead of the CDR3 end, with the missing end drawn from the germline J gene. The rearrangement joins TRBV7-6 to TRBJ1-1; D gene unclear. Germline CDR1 is SGHVS and CDR2 is FNYEAQ. The CDR3 runs 16 residues. Trimming shortened V by 3 bases and J by 2 bases, and 16 bases separated the two germline ends. The CDR3 region is CASSFPLAQGNTEAFF. Partial CDR3 DNA: TGTGCCAGCAGCTTTCCCCTAGCGCAAGGAAACACTGAA.

This clone came up many times. The CDR3 end lies 3 residues beyond the end of the read and is filled in from the germline J gene. V is TRBV20-1 and J is TRBJ2-5, with D possibly matching TRBD2 (6 bases). The ends were cut back, 6 bases at V and 5 bases at J, with 13 bases in the middle. This CDR3 region has 12 residues. Per the germline V gene, CDR1 is DFQATT and CDR2 is SNEGSKA (reference sequence). Incomplete CDR3 DNA: TGCAGTGCGCGGGCGGGGCCGGAGACC. Translated: CSARAGPET. The whole CDR3 reads CSARAGPETQYF.

This clone has at least ten counts. The sequenced CDR3 bases are TGCGCCAGCAGCGTAGGGGGTTACAATCAGCCC. Its translation: CASSVGGYNQP. The whole CDR3 region reads CASSVGGYNQPQHF. The chain couples TRBV5-1 to TRBJ1-5, with D possibly being TRBD1 (6 bases). Coverage ceases 3 residues before the CDR3 finishes, and the germline J gene fills in the end. This CDR3 region has 14 residues. Deletions cut 4 bases from V and 3 bases from J, with 11 bases between. The germline V gene has CDR1 SGHRS and CDR2 YFSETQ.

This clone was seen ten or more times. The sequence runs out 3 residues before the end of the CDR3; the remainder is reconstructed from the germline J gene. V usage is TRBV5-1 and J usage is TRBJ2-1, with D perhaps matching TRBD2 (5 bases). CDR1 SGHRS and CDR2 YFSETQ come from the germline V gene. The CDR3 loop spans 16 amino acids. V was cut by 0 bases and J by 8 bases, with 18 bases left in between. CDR3 sequence reads: CASSLADTNKDYEQFF. CDR3 bases read: TGCGCCAGCAGCTTGGCGGATACCAACAAGGACTATGAG. The whole variable domain, filled in from reference TRBV5-1 and TRBJ2-1, reads KAGVTQTPRYLIKTRGQQVTLSCSPISGHRSVSWYQQTPGQGLQFLFEYFSETQRNKGNFPGRFSGRQFSNSRSEMNVSTLELGDSALYLCASSLADTNKDYEQFFGPGTRLTVL.

This clone was found many times. Read sequence stops 3 residues before the CDR3 end, and the germline J gene provides the missing end. The gene calls are TRBV6-2 or TRBV6-3 and TRBJ2-1; perhaps TRBD1 as D (6 bases). The CDR3 runs to 17 residues. V was pared by 2 bases and J by 0 bases, with 14 bases between. CDR1 is MNHEY and CDR2 is SVGEGT in the germline V gene. CDR3 residues: CASSYGGGLDSYNEQFF. CDR3 bases read: TGTGCCAGCAGTTACGGGGGCGGCCTCGACTCCTACAATGAG.

This clone has a count of ten or more. The read terminates 3 residues before the CDR3 end, so the remaining end is supplied by the germline J gene. The rearrangement joins TRBV5-4 to TRBJ2-1, with TRBD2 matching 13 bases. This CDR3 has 16 amino acids. CDR1 is SGHNT, CDR2 YYREEE, per germline (reference sequence). Trimming took 1 base from V and 6 from J; bases not matched to a gene: 4. Partial CDR3 DNA: TGTGCCAGCAGCTTGCCGGGACTAGCGGGATTCAATGAG. Translating it yields CASSLPGLAGFNE. The complete CDR3 protein is CASSLPGLAGFNEQFF.

There are many counts of this clone. The read halts 3 residues ahead of the CDR3 end, with the missing end drawn from the germline J gene. This chain connects TRBV2 to TRBJ2-7; the match to TRBD1 covers 7 bases. J was trimmed by 3 bases and V by 2 bases; bases with no gene match: 4. This CDR3 contains 14 residues. Germline lookup yields CDR1 SNHLY and CDR2 FYNNEI. The covered CDR3 bases are TGTGCCAGCAGTGAATGGGACAGTTTCTACGAG. This codes for CASSEWDSFYE. The whole CDR3 reads CASSEWDSFYEQYF.

There are many counts of this clone. The observed sequence ends 3 residues before the CDR3 terminus, with the missing tail filled in from the germline J gene. This chain connects TRBV7-9 to TRBJ2-3; D is unclear. Germline loops: CDR1 SEHNR, CDR2 FQNEAQ (reference sequence). The CDR3 spans 13 residues. V was trimmed by 5 bases and J by 4 bases, leaving 10 bases between them. CDR3 DNA (partial): TGTGCCAGCAGCCCCAAAGGCCCAGATACG. This sequence encodes CASSPKGPDT. The whole CDR3 sequence is CASSPKGPDTQYF.

Many counts were recorded for this clone. The sequenced fragment ends 3 residues before the CDR3 boundary, so the rest is inferred from the germline J gene. The genes are TRBV5-1 and TRBJ2-1, with TRBD2 matching over 7 bases. V dropped 2 bases and J dropped 0; count of bases not matched to a gene: 2. This CDR3 is 15 amino acids long. The germline gives CDR1 SGHRS, CDR2 YFSETQ. Incomplete CDR3 DNA: TGCGCCAGCAGCTTAGGCGGGAGCTCCTACAATGAG. Its protein product is CASSLGGSSYNE. The whole CDR3 sequence is CASSLGGSSYNEQFF.